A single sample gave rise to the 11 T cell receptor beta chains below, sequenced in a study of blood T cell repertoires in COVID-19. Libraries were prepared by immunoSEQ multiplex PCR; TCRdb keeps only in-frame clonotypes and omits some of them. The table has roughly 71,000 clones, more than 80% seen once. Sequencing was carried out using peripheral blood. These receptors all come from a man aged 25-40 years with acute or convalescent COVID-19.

CDR3: CASSRGTGSNYGYTF. The CDR3 bases are TGTGCCAGCAGTCGCGGGACAGGGTCTAACTATGGCTACACCTTC. V usage is TRBV2 and J usage is TRBJ1-2; 9 bases map to TRBD1. The V gene end was trimmed by 5 bases and the J gene end by 0 bases; junction bases not matched to a gene: 4. The CDR3 covers 15 residues. The germline CDR1 and CDR2 sequences are SNHLY and FYNNEI.

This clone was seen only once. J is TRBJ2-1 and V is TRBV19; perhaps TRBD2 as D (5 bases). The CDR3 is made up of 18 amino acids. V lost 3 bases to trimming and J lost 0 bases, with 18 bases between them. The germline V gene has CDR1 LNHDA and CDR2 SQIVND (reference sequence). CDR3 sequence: CASSISAGGPSSYNEQFF. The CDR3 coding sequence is TGTGCCAGTAGTATTTCGGCGGGCGGGCCGAGCTCCTACAATGAGCAGTTCTTC.

CDR3 nucleotide sequence: TGTGCCAGCAGTCGCGGACAGGGCAACACCGGGGAGCTGTTTTTT. Translating it yields CASSRGQGNTGELFF. The V call is TRBV6-6, the J call TRBJ2-2, with TRBD1 identical over 8 bases. Per the germline V gene, CDR1 is MNHNY and CDR2 is SVGAGI (reference sequence). The CDR3 sequence is 15 residues long. J gave up 2 bases and V 5 bases, and 4 bases lay outside the gene matches.

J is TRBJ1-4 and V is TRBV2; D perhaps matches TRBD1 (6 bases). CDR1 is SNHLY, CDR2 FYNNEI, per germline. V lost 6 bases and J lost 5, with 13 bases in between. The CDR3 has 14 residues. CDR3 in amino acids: CASRRGGMNEKLFF. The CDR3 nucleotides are TGTGCCAGCAGACGGGGGGGCATGAATGAAAAACTGTTTTTT.

This CDR3 reads CASSLSGGTGYTEAFF. The CDR3 DNA follows: TGTGCCAGCAGTTTATCGGGCGGGACAGGCTACACTGAAGCTTTCTTT. The rearrangement uses TRBV27 and TRBJ1-1, with TRBD1 matching over 8 bases. The V gene end was trimmed by 0 bases and the J gene end by 3 bases; junction bases not matched to a gene: 6. Per germline, CDR1 MNHEY and CDR2 SMNVEV (reference sequence). The CDR3 has 16 amino acids.

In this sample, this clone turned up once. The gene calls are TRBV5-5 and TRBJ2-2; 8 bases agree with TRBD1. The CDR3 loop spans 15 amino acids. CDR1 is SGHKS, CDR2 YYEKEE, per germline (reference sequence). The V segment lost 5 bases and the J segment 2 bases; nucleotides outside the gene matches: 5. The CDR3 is CASRPRGQNTGELFF. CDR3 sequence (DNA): TGTGCCAGCAGACCCAGGGGGCAAAACACCGGGGAGCTGTTTTTT.

This chain's CDR3 is CASSSTSGNNEQFF. The CDR3 DNA follows: TGTGCCAGCAGTTCCACTTCGGGGAACAATGAGCAGTTCTTC. The rearrangement uses TRBV27 and TRBJ2-1, with D maybe TRBD2 (5 bases). The CDR3 spans 14 residues. Trimming stripped 4 bases from V and 5 bases from J, with 12 bases between. Germline-derived CDR1 and CDR2 are MNHEY and SMNVEV (reference sequence).

The CDR3: CSVEAEEFQETQYF. As DNA, the CDR3 is TGCAGCGTTGAGGCGGAAGAATTCCAAGAGACCCAGTACTTC. The chain carries TRBV29-1 and TRBJ2-5, with D unclear. CDR1 SQVTM and CDR2 ANQGSEA come from the germline V gene. The length of the CDR3 is 14 residues. V was clipped by 3 bases and J by 1 base, with 12 bases between them.

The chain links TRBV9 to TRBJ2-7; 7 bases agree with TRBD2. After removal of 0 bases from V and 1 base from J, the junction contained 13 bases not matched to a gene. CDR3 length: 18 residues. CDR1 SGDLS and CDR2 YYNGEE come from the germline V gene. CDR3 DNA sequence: TGTGCCAGCAGCGTAGCCCCCGCGGGGAGGGCCCAGTCCTACGAGCAGTACTTC. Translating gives CASSVAPAGRAQSYEQYF.

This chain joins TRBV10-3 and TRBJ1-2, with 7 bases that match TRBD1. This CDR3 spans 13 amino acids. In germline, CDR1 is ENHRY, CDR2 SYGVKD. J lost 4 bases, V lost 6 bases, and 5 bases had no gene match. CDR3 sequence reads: CAISTGTAYGYTF. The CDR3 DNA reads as TGTGCCATCAGCACCGGGACAGCCTATGGCTACACCTTC.

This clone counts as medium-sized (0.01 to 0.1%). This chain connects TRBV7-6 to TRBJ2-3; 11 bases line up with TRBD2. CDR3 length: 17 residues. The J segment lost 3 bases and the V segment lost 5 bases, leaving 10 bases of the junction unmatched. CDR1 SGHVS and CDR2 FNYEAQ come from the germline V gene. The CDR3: CASSPWTSGYSTDTQYF. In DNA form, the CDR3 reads TGTGCCAGCAGCCCATGGACTAGCGGGTATTCGACAGATACGCAGTATTTT.